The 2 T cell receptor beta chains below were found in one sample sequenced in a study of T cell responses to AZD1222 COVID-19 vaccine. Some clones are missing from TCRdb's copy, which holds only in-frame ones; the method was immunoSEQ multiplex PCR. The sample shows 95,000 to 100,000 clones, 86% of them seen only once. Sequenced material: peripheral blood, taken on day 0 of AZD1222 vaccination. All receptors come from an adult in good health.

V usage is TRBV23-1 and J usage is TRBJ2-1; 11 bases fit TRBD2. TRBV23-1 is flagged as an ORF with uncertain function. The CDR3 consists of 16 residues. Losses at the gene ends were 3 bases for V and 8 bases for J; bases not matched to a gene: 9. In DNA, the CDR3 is TGCGCCAGCAGTCATACAAGTAGCGGGAGGGCCCATGAGCAGTTCTTC. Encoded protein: CASSHTSSGRAHEQFF.

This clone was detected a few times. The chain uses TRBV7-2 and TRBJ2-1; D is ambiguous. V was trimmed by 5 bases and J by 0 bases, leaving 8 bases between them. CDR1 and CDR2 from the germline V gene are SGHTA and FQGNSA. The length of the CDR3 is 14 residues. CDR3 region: CASSQVISYNEQFF. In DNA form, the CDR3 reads TGTGCCAGCAGCCAGGTCATCTCCTACAATGAGCAGTTCTTC.